This is a list of T cell receptor beta chains from one sample in a study of control samples from healthy donors and cancer patients. Repertoires were generated with immunoSEQ multiplex PCR, while TCRdb's copy carries only in-frame clones and drops some. The repertoire consists of nearly 200,000 clones, with approximately 91% occurring once and the leading ten covering about 1.7%. The material sequenced was blood. The receptors here all came from a man aged 30 to 45 in good health. CDR3s include the opening cysteine and the closing phenylalanine or tryptophan. D genes are given only for firm matches. Some rows mark clone size as missing; the rest say once, few, many or name a class of expanded clone.

NA	once	TRBV2	TRBJ2-2	CASRPPGRNTGELFF	TGTGCCAGCAGACCGCCAGGGAGGAACACCGGGGAGCTGTTTTTT
NA	NA	TRBV5-1	TRBJ1-4	CASSPGLGGMNEKLFF	TGCGCCAGCAGCCCAGGTTTAGGGGGAATGAATGAAAAACTGTTTTTT
NA	NA	TRBV7-2	TRBJ2-7	CASSLLVSLAYEQYF	TGTGCCAGCAGCTTACTCGTCAGTTTGGCCTACGAGCAGTACTTC
NA	NA	TRBV12-3/TRBV12-4	TRBJ1-2	CASSWDHYGYTF	TGTGCCAGCAGTTGGGACCACTATGGCTACACCTTC
TRBD2	NA	TRBV3-1/TRBV3-2	TRBJ2-7	CASSQVSLAGVQLEQYF	TGTGCCAGCAGCCAAGTTTCTCTAGCGGGGGTTCAACTCGAGCAGTACTTC
NA	NA	TRBV6-6	TRBJ1-6	CATGSPSPLHF	TGTGCCACCGGATCTCCTTCACCCCTCCACTTT
NA	NA	TRBV6-1	TRBJ1-6	CASSEGGGTASYNSPLHF	TGTGCCAGCAGTGAAGGAGGGGGGACCGCCTCCTATAATTCACCCCTCCACTTT
NA	NA	TRBV7-8	TRBJ1-5	CASSVMGGVEGNQPQHF	TGTGCCAGCAGCGTAATGGGGGGAGTTGAGGGCAATCAGCCCCAGCATTTT
TRBD1	NA	TRBV3-1/TRBV3-2	TRBJ1-2	CASSPRDRGLHGYTF	TGTGCCAGCAGCCCCCGGGACAGGGGGCTTCATGGCTACACCTTC
NA	NA	TRBV12-3/TRBV12-4	TRBJ1-1	CASKLNTEAFF	TGTGCCAGTAAACTGAACACTGAAGCTTTCTTT
NA	once	TRBV6-5	TRBJ1-2	CASSLGGAGYTF	TGTGCCAGCAGTTTAGGAGGGGCCGGCTACACCTTC
TRBD2	NA	TRBV14	TRBJ2-1	CASKLAGGRVNEQFF	TGTGCCAGCAAGTTAGCGGGGGGAAGAGTCAATGAGCAGTTCTTC
NA	NA	TRBV5-4	TRBJ2-4	CATNLRGAKNIQYF	TGTGCCACCAACCTCCGAGGGGCCAAAAACATTCAGTACTTC
TRBD1	NA	TRBV29-1	TRBJ2-1	CSATGTGRNEQFF	TGCAGCGCTACCGGGACAGGGAGAAATGAGCAGTTCTTC
NA	once	TRBV6-5	TRBJ1-6	CASSYSVGDSPLHF	TGTGCCAGCAGTTACTCGGTAGGGGATTCACCCCTCCACTTT
TRBD1	NA	TRBV7-8	TRBJ2-3	CASSLVIGRRTGNTDTQYF	TGTGCCAGCAGCTTAGTTATCGGGCGGCGGACAGGGAACACAGATACGCAGTATTTT
NA	once	TRBV5-4	TRBJ2-3	CASSTSETDTQYF	TGTGCCAGCAGCACGTCCGAAACAGATACGCAGTATTTT
TRBD1	NA	TRBV7-2	TRBJ2-7	CASSVGQGAGEQYF	TGTGCCAGCAGCGTGGGACAGGGGGCCGGCGAGCAGTACTTC
NA	NA	TRBV7-7	TRBJ1-1	CASSAGINTEAFF	TGTGCCAGCAGCGCCGGGATTAACACTGAAGCTTTCTTT
TRBD2	NA	TRBV6-2/TRBV6-3	TRBJ2-3	CASSLLAGETTDTQYF	TGTGCCAGCAGCTTACTAGCGGGGGAGACCACAGATACGCAGTATTTT
NA	once	TRBV14	TRBJ1-6	CASSQGRQANNLPLHF	TGTGCCAGCAGCCAAGGAAGACAGGCGAATAATTTACCCCTCCACTTT
NA	NA	TRBV4-2	TRBJ1-6	CASSQDPNLFGSPLHF	TGTGCCAGCAGCCAAGATCCCAACCTTTTCGGGTCACCCCTCCACTTT
TRBD1	NA	TRBV6-5	TRBJ2-7	CASRLQGEAYEQYF	TGTGCCAGCAGACTACAGGGGGAGGCCTACGAGCAGTACTTC
NA	NA	TRBV5-1	TRBJ1-1	CASRGQDNSEAFF	TGCGCCAGCAGGGGTCAGGATAACTCTGAAGCTTTCTTT
NA	NA	TRBV13	TRBJ2-3	CASSLTGTVWPDTQYF	TGTGCCAGCAGCTTAACCGGGACTGTCTGGCCAGATACGCAGTATTTT
NA	once	TRBV6-5	TRBJ2-7	CASSGTRGPLKGQYF	TGTGCCAGCAGCGGAACAAGGGGCCCCCTCAAAGGGCAGTACTTC
NA	NA	TRBV6-5	TRBJ2-3	CASSYSATSTDTQYF	TGTGCCAGCAGTTACTCGGCAACTAGCACAGATACGCAGTATTTT
NA	NA	TRBV11-2	TRBJ2-7	CASSLAHSYEQYF	TGTGCCAGCAGCTTAGCACACTCCTACGAGCAGTACTTC
NA	NA	TRBV20-1	TRBJ2-7	CSALTFYEQYF	TGCAGTGCGTTGACCTTCTACGAGCAGTACTTC
NA	NA	TRBV5-3	TRBJ1-2	CARSLAIETANYGYTF	TGTGCCAGAAGCTTGGCCATCGAAACAGCTAACTATGGCTACACCTTC